This TCR beta chain appears in the sequencing data of a study of blood T cell repertoires in COVID-19. Study details: COVID-19 samples from acute and convalescent phases originated in the United States, Italy and Spain.

Per the authors' pipeline: Cell counts per sample came from amplifying reference gene primers. Clones were read by immunoSEQ multiplex PCR, and TCRdb kept only the in-frame ones, dropping some. From that table come the V and J calls and clone size; the DNA was used to work out D and trimming. The data show 380,000 or so clones, with more than 65% seen just once and roughly 1.1% held by the top ten. The sample holds a few counts of this clone. Germline V lookup: CDR1 MNHEY, CDR2 SVGAGI. V was pared by 3 bases and J by 9 bases, with 21 bases between. The CDR3 is 15 residues long. The rearrangement links TRBV6-5 to TRBJ2-7; D may be TRBD1 (5 bases). The receptor comes from a human donor with acute or convalescent COVID-19. The donor label of this sample is uncertain. Material: peripheral blood. In nucleotides, the CDR3 is TGTGCCAGCAGTTATGCCAGGGCCCAAAATTTGGGGCAGTACTTC. Its translation is CASSYARAQNLGQYF.